This record concerns one TCR beta chain sequence. This specimen belongs to a study of blood T cell repertoires in COVID-19. Study-level background: Material from acute and convalescent COVID-19 was sourced from the United States, Italy and Spain. From T cells, B-cell-depleted T cells, or PBMCs came the material, which was cDNA or gDNA.

Germline-derived CDR1 and CDR2 are SGHTA and FQGNSA. This CDR3 spans 12 amino acids. V was clipped by 5 bases and J by 0 bases, with 5 bases between them. In the original workflow: Reference gene primer amplification gave estimated nucleated cell counts. The data were produced by immunoSEQ multiplex PCR, yet TCRdb's version contains in-frame clones alone and is incomplete. V and J calls and clone size are those listed in that table; D and trimming were worked out from the DNA. The sample lists around 100,000 clones; approximately 81% were seen once. The sample was peripheral blood. This sequence joins TRBV7-2 and TRBJ2-7, with D unresolved. The sequence was collected from a woman between 65 and 79 years old with active or convalescent COVID-19. CDR3 residues: CASSRSSYEQYF. The DNA of the CDR3 is TGTGCCAGCAGCCGGAGCTCCTACGAGCAGTACTTC. Looking up the rest from reference TRBV7-2 and TRBJ2-7 gives the full variable domain: GAGVSQSPSNKVTEKGKDVELRCDPISGHTALYWYRQSLGQGLEFLIYFQGNSAPDKSGLPSDRFSAERTGGSVSTLTIQRTQQEDSAVYLCASSRSSYEQYFGPGTRLTVT.